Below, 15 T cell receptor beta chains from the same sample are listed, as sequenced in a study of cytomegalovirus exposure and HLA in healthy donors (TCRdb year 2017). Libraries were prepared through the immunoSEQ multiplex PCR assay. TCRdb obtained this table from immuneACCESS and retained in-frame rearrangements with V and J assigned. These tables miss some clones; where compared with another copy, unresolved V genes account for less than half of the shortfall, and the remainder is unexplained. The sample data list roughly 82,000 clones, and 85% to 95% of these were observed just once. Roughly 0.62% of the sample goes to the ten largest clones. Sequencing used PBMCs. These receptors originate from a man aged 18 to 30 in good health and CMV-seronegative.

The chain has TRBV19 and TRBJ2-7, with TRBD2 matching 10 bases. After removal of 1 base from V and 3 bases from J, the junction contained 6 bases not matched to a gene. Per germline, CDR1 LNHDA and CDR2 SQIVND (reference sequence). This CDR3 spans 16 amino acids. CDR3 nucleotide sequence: TGTGCCAGTAGTATAGGGCTAGCGGGGGACTTCTACGAGCAGTACTTC. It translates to CASSIGLAGDFYEQYF. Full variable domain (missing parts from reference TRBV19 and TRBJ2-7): DGGITQSPKYLFRKEGQNVTLSCEQNLNHDAMYWYRQDPGQGLRLIYYSQIVNDFQKGDIAEGYSVSREKKESFPLTVTSAQKNPTAFYLCASSIGLAGDFYEQYFGPGTRLTVT.

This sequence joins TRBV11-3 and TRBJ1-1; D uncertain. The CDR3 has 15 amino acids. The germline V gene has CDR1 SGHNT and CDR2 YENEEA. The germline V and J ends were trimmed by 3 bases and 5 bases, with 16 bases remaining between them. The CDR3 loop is CASSFREGRKTEAFF. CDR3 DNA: TGTGCCAGCAGCTTTCGAGAAGGGAGGAAAACTGAAGCTTTCTTT.

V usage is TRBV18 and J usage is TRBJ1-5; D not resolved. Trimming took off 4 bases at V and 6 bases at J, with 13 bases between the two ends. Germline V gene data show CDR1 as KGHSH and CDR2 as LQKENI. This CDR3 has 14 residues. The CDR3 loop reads CASSQPPPSQPQHF. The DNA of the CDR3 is TGTGCCAGCTCACAACCTCCCCCTTCTCAGCCCCAGCATTTT.

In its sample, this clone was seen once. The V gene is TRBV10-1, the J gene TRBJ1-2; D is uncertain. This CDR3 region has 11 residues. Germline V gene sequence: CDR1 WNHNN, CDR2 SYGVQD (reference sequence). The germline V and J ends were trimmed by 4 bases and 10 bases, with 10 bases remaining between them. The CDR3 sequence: CASSVGSVYTF. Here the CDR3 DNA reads TGCGCCAGCAGTGTTGGCAGCGTCTACACCTTC.

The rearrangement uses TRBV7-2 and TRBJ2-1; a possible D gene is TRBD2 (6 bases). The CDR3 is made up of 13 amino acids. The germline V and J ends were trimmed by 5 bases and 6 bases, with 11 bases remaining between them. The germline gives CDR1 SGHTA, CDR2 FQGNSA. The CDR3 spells CASSPFGGNEQFF. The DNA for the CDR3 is TGTGCCAGCAGCCCCTTCGGGGGCAATGAGCAGTTCTTC.

CDR3 protein: CASSRVSGMTAGELFF. CDR3 sequence (DNA): TGTGCCAGCAGCCGTGTGTCTGGAATGACAGCCGGGGAGCTGTTTTTT. This rearrangement joins TRBV5-4 to TRBJ2-2; TRBD1 might be the D (5 bases). Germline-derived CDR1 and CDR2 are SGHNT and YYREEE (reference sequence). The CDR3 has 16 amino acids. The V end was cut by 4 bases, the J end by 6 bases, with 19 bases between.

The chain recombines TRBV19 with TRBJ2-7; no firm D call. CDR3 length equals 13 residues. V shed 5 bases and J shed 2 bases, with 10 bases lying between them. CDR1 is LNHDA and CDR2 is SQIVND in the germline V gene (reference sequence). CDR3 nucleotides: TGTGCCAGTAGTGAGTCGGAGACCTACGAGCAGTACTTC. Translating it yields CASSESETYEQYF. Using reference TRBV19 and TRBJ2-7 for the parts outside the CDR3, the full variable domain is DGGITQSPKYLFRKEGQNVTLSCEQNLNHDAMYWYRQDPGQGLRLIYYSQIVNDFQKGDIAEGYSVSREKKESFPLTVTSAQKNPTAFYLCASSESETYEQYFGPGTRLTVT.

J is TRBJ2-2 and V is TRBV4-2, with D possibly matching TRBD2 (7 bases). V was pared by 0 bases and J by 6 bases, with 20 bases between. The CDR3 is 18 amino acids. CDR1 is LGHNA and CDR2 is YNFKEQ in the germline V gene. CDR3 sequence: CASSQDRGGGGYSGELFF. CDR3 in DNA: TGTGCCAGCAGCCAAGATAGGGGGGGCGGTGGGTACTCCGGGGAGCTGTTTTTT.

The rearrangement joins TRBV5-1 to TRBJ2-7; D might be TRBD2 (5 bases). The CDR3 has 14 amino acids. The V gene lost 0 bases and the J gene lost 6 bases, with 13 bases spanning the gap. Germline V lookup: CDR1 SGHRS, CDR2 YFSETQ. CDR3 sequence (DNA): TGCGCCAGCAGCTTGGGGGAGTTCACGCGCGAGCAGTACTTC. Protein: CASSLGEFTREQYF.

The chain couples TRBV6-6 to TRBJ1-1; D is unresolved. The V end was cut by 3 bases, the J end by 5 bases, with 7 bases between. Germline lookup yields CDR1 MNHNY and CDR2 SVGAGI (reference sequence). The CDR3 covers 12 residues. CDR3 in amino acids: CASSYVATEAFF. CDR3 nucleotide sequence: TGTGCCAGCAGTTATGTTGCGACTGAAGCTTTCTTT.

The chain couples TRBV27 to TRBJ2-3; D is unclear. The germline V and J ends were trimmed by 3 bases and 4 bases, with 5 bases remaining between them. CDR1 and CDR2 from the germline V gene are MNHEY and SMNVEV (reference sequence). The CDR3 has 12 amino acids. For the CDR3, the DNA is TGTGCCAGCAGTTTTATTGCAGATACGCAGTATTTT. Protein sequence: CASSFIADTQYF.

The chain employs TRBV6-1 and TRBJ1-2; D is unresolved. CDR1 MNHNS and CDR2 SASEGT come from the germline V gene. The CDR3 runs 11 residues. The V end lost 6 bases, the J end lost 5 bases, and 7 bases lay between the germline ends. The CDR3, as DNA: TGTGCCAGCAGGGCTCTTTATGGCTACACCTTC. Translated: CASRALYGYTF.

CDR3 protein: CASSPDRGRGTEAFF. CDR3 DNA sequence: TGTGCCAGCAGCCCCGACAGGGGGCGAGGCACTGAAGCTTTCTTT. The chain carries TRBV7-6 and TRBJ1-1; TRBD1 matches 10 bases. The trim removed 5 bases at V and 4 bases at J, leaving 7 bases unmatched. Per germline, CDR1 SGHVS and CDR2 FNYEAQ. The CDR3 consists of 15 residues.

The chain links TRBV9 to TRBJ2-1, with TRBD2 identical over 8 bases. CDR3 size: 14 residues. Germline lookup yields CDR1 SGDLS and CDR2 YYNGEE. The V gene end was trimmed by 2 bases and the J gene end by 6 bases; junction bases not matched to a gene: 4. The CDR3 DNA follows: TGTGCCAGCAGCGTTAGCGGGGCCGGCAATGAGCAGTTCTTC. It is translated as CASSVSGAGNEQFF.

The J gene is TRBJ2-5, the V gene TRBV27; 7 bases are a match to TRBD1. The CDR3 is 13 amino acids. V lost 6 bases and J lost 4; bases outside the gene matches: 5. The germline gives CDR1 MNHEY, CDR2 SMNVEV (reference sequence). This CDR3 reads CASSHRQGETQYF. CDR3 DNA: TGTGCCAGCAGCCATCGACAGGGAGAGACCCAGTACTTC.